Listed here are 21 T cell receptor beta chains from one sample, sequenced in a study of T cell responses to AZD1222 COVID-19 vaccine. Some clones are missing from TCRdb's copy, which holds only in-frame ones; the method was immunoSEQ multiplex PCR. The sample includes around 100,000 clones, roughly 84% of them seen just once. Source: peripheral blood, taken on day 0 of AZD1222 vaccination. The receptor set was obtained from an adult in good health.

The V call is TRBV6-6, the J call TRBJ2-1; D could derive from TRBD1 or TRBD2 (7 bases each). The CDR3 spans 14 residues. Trimming took off 5 bases at V and 7 bases at J, with 15 bases between the two ends. The germline V gene has CDR1 MNHNY and CDR2 SVGAGI (reference sequence). The CDR3 DNA follows: TGTGCCAGCAGTCAGGGGGGGGGTGGAAATGAGCAGTTCTTC. It codes for CASSQGGGGNEQFF.

V gene TRBV27 combines with J gene TRBJ1-6; 10 bases are shared with TRBD1. The CDR3 totals 18 residues. Germline V CDR1 and CDR2: MNHEY, SMNVEV (reference sequence). The V and J ends lost 0 bases and 7 bases, in that order; junction bases with no gene match: 9. The chain's CDR3 is CASSLSTLGTGVNSPLHF. The DNA for the CDR3 is TGTGCCAGCAGTTTATCGACGTTGGGGACAGGGGTCAATTCACCCCTCCACTTT.

This chain joins TRBV27 and TRBJ1-2, with D perhaps matching TRBD1 (5 bases). This CDR3 spans 15 amino acids. The germline gives CDR1 MNHEY, CDR2 SMNVEV (reference sequence). V lost 0 bases and J lost 3, with 11 bases in between. DNA for the CDR3: TGTGCCAGCAGTTTATCTTCCCGGGGCGACTATGGCTACACCTTC. Protein sequence: CASSLSSRGDYGYTF.

This clone was detected only once. The CDR3 sequence is CASSGNEQFF. The CDR3 coding sequence is TGCGCCAGCAGCGGGAATGAGCAGTTCTTC. J is TRBJ2-1 and V is TRBV4-1; D remains unclear. Germline CDR1 and CDR2: MGHRA and YSYEKL. Trimming removed 5 bases from V and 7 bases from J, with 3 bases in between. CDR3 length: 10 residues.

This clone was seen only once. The chain uses TRBV6-5 and TRBJ1-6, with unresolved D. This CDR3 comprises 14 residues. Germline lookup yields CDR1 MNHEY and CDR2 SVGAGI. Trimming shortened V by 4 bases and J by 10 bases, and 14 bases separated the two germline ends. The chain's CDR3 is CASSLYLLGSPLHF. The CDR3 nucleotides are TGTGCCAGCAGTTTGTATCTCCTAGGCTCACCCCTCCACTTT.

This rearrangement joins TRBV19 to TRBJ2-1; 9 positions match TRBD1. After removal of 6 bases from V and 3 bases from J, the junction contained 6 bases not matched to a gene. Germline V gene sequence: CDR1 LNHDA, CDR2 SQIVND (reference sequence). The CDR3 is made up of 15 amino acids. The CDR3 is CASSMMGQGYNEQFF. Here the CDR3 DNA reads TGTGCCAGTAGCATGATGGGACAGGGCTACAATGAGCAGTTCTTC. The whole variable domain, filled in from reference TRBV19 and TRBJ2-1, reads DGGITQSPKYLFRKEGQNVTLSCEQNLNHDAMYWYRQDPGQGLRLIYYSQIVNDFQKGDIAEGYSVSREKKESFPLTVTSAQKNPTAFYLCASSMMGQGYNEQFFGPGTRLTVL.

This clone was seen once. This sequence joins TRBV11-3 and TRBJ2-2; 7 bases line up with TRBD1. Germline values: CDR1 SGHNT, CDR2 YENEEA. Trimming at V came to 8 bases and at J to 2 bases, leaving 11 bases not matched to a gene. There are 16 residues in the CDR3. The chain's CDR3 is CASGPSWTGNTGELFF. The DNA of the CDR3 is TGTGCCAGCGGACCCTCTTGGACAGGCAACACCGGGGAGCTGTTTTTT.

The rearrangement links TRBV5-1 to TRBJ2-7, with a tentative D call TRBD1 (6 bases). Deletions cut 5 bases from V and 9 bases from J, with 24 bases between. This CDR3 has 15 amino acids. Germline-derived CDR1 and CDR2 are SGHRS and YFSETQ. The CDR3 sequence: CASRPAGTPFLRQYF. In DNA, the CDR3 is TGCGCCAGCAGGCCCGCCGGGACACCATTCCTTCGGCAGTACTTC.

The chain couples TRBV5-1 to TRBJ2-2; no reliable D call. CDR1 and CDR2 (germline): SGHRS, YFSETQ. The CDR3 extends over 15 amino acids. Trimming stripped 7 bases from V and 5 bases from J, with 18 bases between. Here the CDR3 DNA reads TGCGCCAGCGCCAAAGGATTCCCCGGGACCGGGGAGCTGTTTTTT. This encodes CASAKGFPGTGELFF.

V is TRBV5-1 and J is TRBJ1-2; D is unclear. Germline CDR1 is SGHRS and CDR2 is YFSETQ. The CDR3 is 12 amino acids. V gave up 4 bases and J gave up 8 bases, with 12 bases separating them. Here the CDR3 DNA reads TGCGCCAGCAGCGTGGGAGATAGGGGCTACACCTTC. Translated, it gives CASSVGDRGYTF.

The chain is built from TRBV5-4 and TRBJ2-7; a weak D match, TRBD2 (6 bases). This CDR3 has 12 amino acids. Deletions cut 3 bases from V and 2 bases from J, with 6 bases between. In germline, CDR1 is SGHNT, CDR2 YYREEE (reference sequence). The CDR3 bases are TGTGCCAGCAGCTCGGGGGCCTACGAGCAGTACTTC. It translates to CASSSGAYEQYF. The full variable domain, rest sourced from reference TRBV5-4 and TRBJ2-7, is ETGVTQSPTHLIKTRGQQVTLRCSSQSGHNTVSWYQQALGQGPQFIFQYYREEENGRGNFPPRFSGLQFPNYSSELNVNALELDDSALYLCASSSGAYEQYFGPGTRLTVT.

V and J are TRBV30 and TRBJ2-7, with TRBD1 matching over 10 bases. The J segment lost 6 bases and the V segment lost 5 bases, leaving 7 bases of the junction unmatched. This CDR3 comprises 13 residues. In germline, CDR1 is GTSNPN, CDR2 SVGIG (reference sequence). CDR3 residues: CAWEGQGTLEQYF. DNA of the CDR3: TGTGCCTGGGAGGGACAGGGGACCCTCGAGCAGTACTTC.

V usage is TRBV6-5 and J usage is TRBJ1-2; D not resolved. Germline values: CDR1 MNHEY, CDR2 SVGAGI. Trimming stripped 1 base from V and 7 bases from J, with 4 bases between. The CDR3 is 11 amino acids. In DNA form, the CDR3 reads TGTGCCAGCAGTTACTTCTCTGGCTACACCTTC. Translating it yields CASSYFSGYTF.

V is TRBV7-5 and J is TRBJ2-1; the D call in the table, TRBD2, was not verified against the DNA. TRBV7-5 has pseudogene status. The CDR3 totals 19 residues. Written as DNA, the CDR3 is TGTGCCAGAAGCTTCACCGGGACTAGCGGGGGGGGACTTCCCTGTGAGCAGTTCTTC. Translated: CARSFTGTSGGGLPCEQFF.

CDR3 in DNA: TGTGCCAGCAGCCCCTGGGCTAATGAAAAACTGTTTTTT. Translated: CASSPWANEKLFF. The chain is built from TRBV5-6 and TRBJ1-4; D not resolved. Germline-derived CDR1 and CDR2 are SGHDT and YYEEEE. V shed 4 bases and J shed 3 bases, with 7 bases lying between them. The CDR3 runs 13 residues.

The chain has TRBV12-3 or TRBV12-4 and TRBJ1-3; unclear D gene. The CDR3 extends over 11 amino acids. Trimming pared 6 bases from V and 4 bases from J, leaving 4 bases between. CDR3 nucleotides: TGTGCCAGCAGATGGGGAAACACCATATATTTT. Translated: CASRWGNTIYF.

The V gene is TRBV4-1, the J gene TRBJ2-3; D uncertain. Trimming shortened V by 0 bases and J by 4 bases, and 5 bases separated the two germline ends. CDR3 length equals 13 residues. Germline lookup yields CDR1 MGHRA and CDR2 YSYEKL. The CDR3 protein is CASSQDTSDTQYF. In DNA, the CDR3 is TGCGCCAGCAGCCAAGACACCTCAGATACGCAGTATTTT.

This clone turned up a few times. This rearrangement joins TRBV21-1 to TRBJ1-2; TRBD1 is the table's D call, not checked against the DNA. TRBV21-1 is marked as a pseudogene. The CDR3 length is 17 residues. CDR3 in amino acids: CASRPWTGPNLNYGYTF. The CDR3 nucleotides read TGTGCCAGCCGTCCGTGGACAGGGCCCAACCTAAACTATGGCTACACCTTC.

This chain's CDR3 is CATSDSWTEKLFF. The DNA of the CDR3 is TGTGCCACCAGTGATTCTTGGACTGAAAAACTGTTTTTT. The chain uses TRBV24-1 and TRBJ1-4; D ambiguous. CDR1 KGHDR and CDR2 SFDVKD come from the germline V gene. The CDR3 sequence is 13 residues long. The ends were cut back, 2 bases at V and 7 bases at J, with 7 bases in the middle.

The V gene is TRBV21-1, the J gene TRBJ1-1. TRBV21-1 is a pseudogene. The CDR3 extends over 12 amino acids. CDR3 residues: CASSKTGSRFGF. CDR3 nucleotides: TGTGCCAGCAGCAAAACGGGCAGTAGGTTCGGGTTT.

The V gene is TRBV28, the J gene TRBJ1-4, with unresolved D. Trimming pared 5 bases from V and 8 bases from J, leaving 12 bases between. The CDR3 is made up of 13 amino acids. Germline CDR1 and CDR2: MDHEN and SYDVKM. CDR3 residues: CASSDPQREKLFF. CDR3 nucleotide sequence: TGTGCCAGCAGTGACCCCCAGCGGGAAAAACTGTTTTTT.